The 21 T cell receptor beta chains presented below share a single source sample, sequenced in a study of shared T cell receptors in the human thymus. Some clones are missing from TCRdb's copy, which holds only in-frame ones; the method was immunoSEQ multiplex PCR. Among some 660,000 clones listed, 87% were seen once. This same sample was also taken into another study, of human thymus T cells.

The sample comprised thymocytes. The source is a boy in the first two years of life with a congenital heart defect.

CDR3 DNA sequence: TGTGCCAGCCTTACCTCGGGAAATGAGAACACTGAAGCTTTCTTT. The encoded protein is CASLTSGNENTEAFF. The chain joins TRBV2 to TRBJ1-1; D is ambiguous. V lost 8 bases, J lost 1 base, and 17 bases lay in between. Germline lookup yields CDR1 SNHLY and CDR2 FYNNEI. CDR3 length: 15 amino acids.

In its sample, this clone was seen a few times. This rearrangement joins TRBV4-3 to TRBJ1-5, with D uncertain. Trimming left V 0 bases short and J 0 bases short, with 18 bases between. The CDR3 is 19 residues long. Germline assignment: CDR1 LGHNA and CDR2 YSLEER. In DNA form, the CDR3 reads TGCGCCAGCAGCCAAGAAAAAGTACAGTGGGCACATAGCAATCAGCCCCAGCATTTT. As protein: CASSQEKVQWAHSNQPQHF.

The rearrangement uses TRBV4-1 and TRBJ2-1; D gene ambiguous. Between the trimmed V and J ends, which lost 0 bases and 14 bases, there was a span of 14 bases. Germline lookup yields CDR1 MGHRA and CDR2 YSYEKL. The CDR3 spans 13 residues. CDR3 in amino acids: CASSQERGLKEFF. The CDR3 DNA reads TGCGCCAGCAGCCAAGAGCGTGGGCTCAAGGAGTTCTTC.

The V gene is TRBV5-1, the J gene TRBJ1-1; D might be TRBD1 (6 bases). V gave up 5 bases and J gave up 0 bases, with 14 bases separating them. Germline assignment: CDR1 SGHRS and CDR2 YFSETQ. The CDR3 covers 15 residues. The CDR3 nucleotides read TGCGCCAGCAGTAAATGGGACATCATGAACACTGAAGCTTTCTTT. This codes for CASSKWDIMNTEAFF. Complete variable domain (other parts from reference TRBV5-1 and TRBJ1-1): KAGVTQTPRYLIKTRGQQVTLSCSPISGHRSVSWYQQTPGQGLQFLFEYFSETQRNKGNFPGRFSGRQFSNSRSEMNVSTLELGDSALYLCASSKWDIMNTEAFFGQGTRLTVV.

The V and J genes are TRBV15 and TRBJ1-1; no reliable D call. Germline-derived CDR1 and CDR2 are LNHNV and YYDKDF (reference sequence). The CDR3 has 16 residues. The V and J ends lost 0 bases and 10 bases respectively, with 21 bases between them. DNA for the CDR3: TGTGCCACCAGCAGAGAACCTTTCGAGGAGAGTTCGGTAGCTTTCTTT. This gives the protein CATSREPFEESSVAFF.

This rearrangement joins TRBV7-2 to TRBJ1-5, with 9 bases lining up with TRBD1. CDR1 and CDR2 from the germline V gene are SGHTA and FQGNSA. The CDR3 contains 17 residues. Trimming cost V 5 bases and J 5 bases; bases outside gene matches: 13. The CDR3 region is CASSPRLQGAVDQPQHF. The CDR3 DNA is TGTGCCAGCAGCCCAAGACTACAGGGGGCAGTGGATCAGCCCCAGCATTTT.

The chain couples TRBV19 to TRBJ2-7, with 10 nucleotides matching TRBD1. The germline CDR1 and CDR2 sequences are LNHDA and SQIVND (reference sequence). The J segment lost 2 bases and the V segment lost 1 base, leaving 5 bases of the junction unmatched. The CDR3 spans 16 residues. The CDR3 DNA follows: TGTGCCAGTAGTATAGGCGGGACAGGGGTACCCTACGAGCAGTACTTC. Its protein product is CASSIGGTGVPYEQYF.

V usage is TRBV28 and J usage is TRBJ1-6; the match to TRBD1 covers 7 bases. This CDR3 comprises 16 residues. CDR1 MDHEN and CDR2 SYDVKM come from the germline V gene. V trimming: 6 bases; J trimming: 7 bases; junction bases outside the gene matches: 12. CDR3 amino acids: CASRHAGDRDNSPLHF. CDR3 in DNA: TGTGCCAGCAGGCACGCCGGTGACAGGGACAATTCACCCCTCCACTTT.

To note about this clone: The same CDR3 arises from other DNA sequences in this sample as well. The chain uses TRBV27 and TRBJ2-7; TRBD1 matches at 11 bases. There are 14 residues in the CDR3. The germline gives CDR1 MNHEY, CDR2 SMNVEV (reference sequence). The V segment lost 6 bases and the J segment 4 bases; nucleotides outside the gene matches: 5. The CDR3 nucleotides are TGTGCCAGCAGGGGGACAGGGGGAACGTACGAGCAGTACTTC. Translation gives CASRGTGGTYEQYF.

The rearrangement joins TRBV19 to TRBJ2-7; D gene unclear. Germline V gene lookup returns CDR1 LNHDA and CDR2 SQIVND (reference sequence). The ends were cut back, 6 bases at V and 0 bases at J, with 12 bases in the middle. This CDR3 spans 14 amino acids. Here the CDR3 reads CASSENSCSYEQYF. The DNA for the CDR3 is TGTGCCAGTAGCGAAAACTCATGCTCCTACGAGCAGTACTTC.

The CDR3 DNA reads as TGTGCCAGCAGCGCGGGACTAGCGGGAAAGGATACGCAGTATTTT. Translated: CASSAGLAGKDTQYF. V is TRBV13 and J is TRBJ2-3; 13 nucleotides agree with TRBD2. Per the germline V gene, CDR1 is PRHDT and CDR2 is FYEKMQ (reference sequence). The CDR3 has 15 amino acids. V trimming: 5 bases; J trimming: 6 bases; junction bases outside the gene matches: 5.

The chain carries TRBV5-4 and TRBJ2-7; 8 bases are a match to TRBD1. V lost 0 bases and J lost 1; bases outside the gene matches: 3. CDR1 is SGHNT and CDR2 is YYREEE in the germline V gene (reference sequence). The CDR3 has 15 residues. The CDR3 DNA reads TGTGCCAGCAGCTTGGCAACAGGGGGTTCCTACGAGCAGTACTTC. This gives the protein CASSLATGGSYEQYF.

V and J are TRBV4-1 and TRBJ2-5; 12 bases are a match to TRBD2. This CDR3 comprises 16 residues. Looked up from germline, CDR1 is MGHRA and CDR2 is YSYEKL. After removal of 0 bases from V and 3 bases from J, the junction contained 2 bases not matched to a gene. The CDR3 DNA is TGCGCCAGCAGCCAAGATCGGACTAGCGGGGAAGAGACCCAGTACTTC. Translation gives CASSQDRTSGEETQYF.

The chain is built from TRBV2 and TRBJ1-4, with 8 bases aligning to TRBD1. The CDR3 spans 14 residues. With 6 bases clipped from V and 6 bases from J, the junction kept 6 bases outside the gene matches. Germline V gene sequence: CDR1 SNHLY, CDR2 FYNNEI. The CDR3 is CASRGQGTDEKLFF. The CDR3, as DNA: TGTGCCAGCAGAGGACAGGGTACGGATGAAAAACTGTTTTTT.

About this clone itself: The identical CDR3 is also encoded by other nucleotide sequences in the sample. CDR3 DNA: TGTGCCAGCAGCCAAGTTCCGGGACAGGGAACCTACGAGCAGTACTTC. It translates to CASSQVPGQGTYEQYF. The chain couples TRBV14 to TRBJ2-7; the match to TRBD1 covers 9 bases. J was trimmed by 2 bases and V by 1 base; bases with no gene match: 6. The CDR3 spans 16 residues. From germline, CDR1 is SGHDN and CDR2 FVKESK.

The V call is TRBV29-1, the J call TRBJ2-7, with D possibly TRBD1 on 6 matching bases. Germline V gene data show CDR1 as SQVTM and CDR2 as ANQGSEA. V was trimmed by 3 bases and J by 4 bases, leaving 22 bases between them. This CDR3 has 16 amino acids. The CDR3 coding sequence is TGCAGCGTTGACTGCCATTTACAGGGCCTGAAATACGAGCAGTACTTC. The encoded protein is CSVDCHLQGLKYEQYF.

The chain uses TRBV28 and TRBJ1-6; TRBD1 matches at 9 bases. The germline gives CDR1 MDHEN, CDR2 SYDVKM. CDR3 size: 15 residues. The trim removed 5 bases at V and 10 bases at J, leaving 9 bases unmatched. CDR3 region: CASSPAGTGNSPLHF. CDR3 nucleotides: TGTGCCAGCAGTCCAGCCGGGACAGGGAACTCACCCCTCCACTTT.

This chain links TRBV28 with TRBJ2-3; 9 nucleotides align to TRBD1. V was pared by 5 bases and J by 3 bases, with 12 bases of the junction left unmatched. Looked up from germline, CDR1 is MDHEN and CDR2 is SYDVKM. The CDR3 has 17 residues. CDR3 bases: TGTGCCAGCAGTGCTTTTCGGGACAGGGTTGGGACAGATACGCAGTATTTT. This sequence encodes CASSAFRDRVGTDTQYF.

V gene TRBV10-3 combines with J gene TRBJ1-2; 8 bases align to TRBD1. Germline V gives CDR1 ENHRY, CDR2 SYGVKD. The CDR3 has 15 amino acids. Trimming cost V 8 bases and J 3 bases; bases outside gene matches: 11. The CDR3 loop is CAISPGQGQDYGYTF. The CDR3 DNA is TGTGCCATCTCTCCCGGACAGGGTCAAGACTATGGCTACACCTTC.

The chain couples TRBV15 to TRBJ2-2, with D tentatively TRBD1 (6 bases). Trimming shortened V by 1 base and J by 3 bases, and 15 bases separated the two germline ends. Germline loops: CDR1 LNHNV, CDR2 YYDKDF (reference sequence). The CDR3 covers 17 residues. The CDR3 DNA sequence: TGTGCCACCAGCAGAGGCCGGACAGTGTGGGACACCGGGGAGCTGTTTTTT. Its translation: CATSRGRTVWDTGELFF.

Here the CDR3 DNA reads TGTGCCAGCAGCTTGCTGCTCAGGGACTCCCTCTACACTGAAGCTTTCTTT. It specifies CASSLLLRDSLYTEAFF. This chain connects TRBV5-6 to TRBJ1-1; D might be TRBD1 (5 bases). Trimming took off 1 base at V and 3 bases at J, with 19 bases between the two ends. Germline CDR1 is SGHDT and CDR2 is YYEEEE. This CDR3 has 17 residues.